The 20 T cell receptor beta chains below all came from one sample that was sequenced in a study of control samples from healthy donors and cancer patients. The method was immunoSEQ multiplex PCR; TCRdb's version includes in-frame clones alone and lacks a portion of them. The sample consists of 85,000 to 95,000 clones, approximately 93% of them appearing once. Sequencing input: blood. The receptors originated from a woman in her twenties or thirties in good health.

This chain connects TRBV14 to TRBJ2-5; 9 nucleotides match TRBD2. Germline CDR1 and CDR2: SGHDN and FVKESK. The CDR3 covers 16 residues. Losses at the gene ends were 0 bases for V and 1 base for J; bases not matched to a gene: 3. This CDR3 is CASSQEGLAVQETQYF. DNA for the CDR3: TGTGCCAGCAGCCAAGAGGGACTAGCTGTCCAAGAGACCCAGTACTTC.

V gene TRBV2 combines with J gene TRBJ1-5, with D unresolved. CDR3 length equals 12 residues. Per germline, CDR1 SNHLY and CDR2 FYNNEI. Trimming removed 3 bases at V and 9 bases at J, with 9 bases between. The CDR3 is CASSDNVGPQHF. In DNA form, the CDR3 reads TGTGCCAGCAGTGACAATGTGGGGCCCCAGCATTTT. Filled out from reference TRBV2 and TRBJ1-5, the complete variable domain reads EPEVTQTPSHQVTQMGQEVILRCVPISNHLYFYWYRQILGQKVEFLVSFYNNEISEKSEIFDDQFSVERPDGSNFTLKIRSTKLEDSAMYFCASSDNVGPQHFGDGTRLSIL.

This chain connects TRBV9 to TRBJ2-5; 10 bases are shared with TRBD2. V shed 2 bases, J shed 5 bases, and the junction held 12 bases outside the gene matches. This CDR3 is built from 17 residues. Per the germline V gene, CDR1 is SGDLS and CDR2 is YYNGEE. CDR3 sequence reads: CASSVLAGGRVEETQYF. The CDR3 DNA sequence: TGTGCCAGCAGCGTTTTAGCGGGAGGCCGGGTGGAGGAGACCCAGTACTTC.

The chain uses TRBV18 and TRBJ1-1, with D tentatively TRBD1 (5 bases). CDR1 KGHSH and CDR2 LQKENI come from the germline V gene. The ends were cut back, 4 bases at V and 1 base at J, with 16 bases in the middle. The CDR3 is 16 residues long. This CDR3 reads CASSLLVGGTNTEAFF. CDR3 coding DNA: TGTGCCAGCTCACTTCTTGTCGGGGGGACGAACACTGAAGCTTTCTTT.

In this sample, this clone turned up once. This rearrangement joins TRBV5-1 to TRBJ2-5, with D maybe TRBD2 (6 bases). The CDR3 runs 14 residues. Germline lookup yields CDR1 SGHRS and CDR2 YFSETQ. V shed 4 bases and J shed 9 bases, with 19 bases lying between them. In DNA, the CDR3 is TGCGCCAGCAGCCCGGACACTCCGAGGGAGGCCCAGTACTTC. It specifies CASSPDTPREAQYF.

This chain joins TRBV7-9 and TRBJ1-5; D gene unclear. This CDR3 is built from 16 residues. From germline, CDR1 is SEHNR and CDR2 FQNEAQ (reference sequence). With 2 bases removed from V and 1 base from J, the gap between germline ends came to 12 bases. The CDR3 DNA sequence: TGTGCCAGCAGCTTATACAAGGGTGTCAGCAATCAGCCCCAGCATTTT. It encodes CASSLYKGVSNQPQHF. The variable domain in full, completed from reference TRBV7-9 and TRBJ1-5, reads DTGVSQNPRHKITKRGQNVTFRCDPISEHNRLYWYRQTLGQGPEFLTYFQNEAQLEKSRLLSDRFSAERPKGSFSTLEIQRTEQGDSAMYLCASSLYKGVSNQPQHFGDGTRLSIL.

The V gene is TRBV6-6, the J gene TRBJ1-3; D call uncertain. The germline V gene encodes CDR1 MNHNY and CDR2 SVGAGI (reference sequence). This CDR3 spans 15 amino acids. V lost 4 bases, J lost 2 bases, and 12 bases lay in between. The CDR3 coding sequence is TGTGCCAGCAGTTTCCTTAAGGCAACTGGAAACACCATATATTTT. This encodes CASSFLKATGNTIYF.

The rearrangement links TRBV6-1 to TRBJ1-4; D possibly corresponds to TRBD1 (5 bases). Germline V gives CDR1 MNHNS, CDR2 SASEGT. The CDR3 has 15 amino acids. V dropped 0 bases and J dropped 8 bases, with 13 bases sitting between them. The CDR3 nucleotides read TGTGCCAGCAGTGAAGCAAGGGGAATCTTGGAAAAACTGTTTTTT. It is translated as CASSEARGILEKLFF.

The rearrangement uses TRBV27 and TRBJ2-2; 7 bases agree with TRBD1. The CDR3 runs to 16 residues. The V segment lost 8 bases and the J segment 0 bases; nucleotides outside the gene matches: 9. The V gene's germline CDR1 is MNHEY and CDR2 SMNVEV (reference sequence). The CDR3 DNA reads TGTGCCAGCTTTTTTAGGGGGCTAGCGAACACCGGGGAGCTGTTTTTT. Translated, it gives CASFFRGLANTGELFF.

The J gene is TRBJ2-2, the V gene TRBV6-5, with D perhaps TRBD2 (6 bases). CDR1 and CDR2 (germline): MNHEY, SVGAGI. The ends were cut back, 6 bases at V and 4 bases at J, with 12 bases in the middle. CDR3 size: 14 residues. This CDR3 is CASRGLRGTGELFF. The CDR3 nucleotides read TGTGCCAGCAGGGGACTGAGGGGCACCGGGGAGCTGTTTTTT.

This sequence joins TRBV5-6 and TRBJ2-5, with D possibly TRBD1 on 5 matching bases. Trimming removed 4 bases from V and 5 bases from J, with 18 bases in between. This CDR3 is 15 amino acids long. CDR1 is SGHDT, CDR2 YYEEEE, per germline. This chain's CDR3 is CASSPPGAGQETQYF. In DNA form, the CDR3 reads TGTGCCAGCAGCCCTCCCGGTGCAGGGCAGGAGACCCAGTACTTC.

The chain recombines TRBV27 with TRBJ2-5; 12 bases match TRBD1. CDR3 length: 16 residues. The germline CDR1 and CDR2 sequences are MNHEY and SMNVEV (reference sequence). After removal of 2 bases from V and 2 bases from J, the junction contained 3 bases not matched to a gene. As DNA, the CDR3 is TGTGCCAGCAGTTTAGGGACAGGGGGCTATCAAGAGACCCAGTACTTC. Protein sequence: CASSLGTGGYQETQYF.

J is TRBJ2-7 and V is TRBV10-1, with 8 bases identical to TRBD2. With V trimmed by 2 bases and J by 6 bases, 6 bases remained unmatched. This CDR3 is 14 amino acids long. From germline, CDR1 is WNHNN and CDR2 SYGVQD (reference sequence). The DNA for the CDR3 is TGCGCCAGCAGTGAGACTAGCGGAAACTCCGAGCAGTACTTC. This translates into CASSETSGNSEQYF.

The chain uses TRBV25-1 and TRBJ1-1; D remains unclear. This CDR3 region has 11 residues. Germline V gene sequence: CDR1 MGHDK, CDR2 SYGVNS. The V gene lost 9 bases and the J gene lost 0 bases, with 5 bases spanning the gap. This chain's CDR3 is CASRMNTEAFF. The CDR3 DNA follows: TGTGCCAGTCGCATGAACACTGAAGCTTTCTTT. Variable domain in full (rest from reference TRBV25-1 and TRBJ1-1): EADIYQTPRYLVIGTGKKITLECSQTMGHDKMYWYQQDPGMELHLIHYSYGVNSTEKGDLSSESTVSRIRTEHFPLTLESARPSHTSQYLCASRMNTEAFFGQGTRLTVV.

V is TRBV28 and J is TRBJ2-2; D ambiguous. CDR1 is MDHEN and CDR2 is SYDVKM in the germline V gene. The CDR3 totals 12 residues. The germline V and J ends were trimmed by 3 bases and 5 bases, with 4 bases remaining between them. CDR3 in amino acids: CASSLGTGELFF. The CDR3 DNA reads TGTGCCAGCAGTTTGGGAACCGGGGAGCTGTTTTTT.

CDR3 nucleotide sequence: TGTGCCAGCAGTTACCTACAGGGGGCGGGCACTGAAGCTTTCTTT. This translates into CASSYLQGAGTEAFF. The rearrangement links TRBV28 to TRBJ1-1, with 9 positions matching TRBD1. CDR1 and CDR2 (germline): MDHEN, SYDVKM. V was pared by 4 bases and J by 4 bases, with 7 bases of the junction left unmatched. The CDR3 has 15 amino acids. The full variable domain, in which reference TRBV28 and TRBJ1-1 provide the parts outside the CDR3, is DVKVTQSSRYLVKRTGEKVFLECVQDMDHENMFWYRQDPGLGLRLIYFSYDVKMKEKGDIPEGYSVSREKKERFSLILESASTNQTSMYLCASSYLQGAGTEAFFGQGTRLTVV.

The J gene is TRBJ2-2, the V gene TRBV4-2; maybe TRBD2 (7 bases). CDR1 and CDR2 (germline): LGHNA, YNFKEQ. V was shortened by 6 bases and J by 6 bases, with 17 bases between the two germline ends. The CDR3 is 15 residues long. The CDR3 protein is CASRRGLAESGELFF. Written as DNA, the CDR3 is TGTGCCAGCAGGCGGGGGCTAGCGGAGTCCGGGGAGCTGTTTTTT.

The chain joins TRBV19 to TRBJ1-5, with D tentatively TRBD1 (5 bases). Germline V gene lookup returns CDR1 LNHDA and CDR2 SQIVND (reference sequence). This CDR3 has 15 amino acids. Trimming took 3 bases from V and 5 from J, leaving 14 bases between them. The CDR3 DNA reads TGTGCCAGTAGTATCCGGCAGGGCGGGGATCAGCCCCAGCATTTT. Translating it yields CASSIRQGGDQPQHF.

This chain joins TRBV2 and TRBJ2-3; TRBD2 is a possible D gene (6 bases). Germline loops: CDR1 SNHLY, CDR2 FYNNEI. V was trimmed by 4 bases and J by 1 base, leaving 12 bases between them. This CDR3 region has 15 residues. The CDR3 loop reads CASSVASVGTDTQYF. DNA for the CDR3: TGTGCCAGCAGTGTAGCTAGCGTGGGCACAGATACGCAGTATTTT.

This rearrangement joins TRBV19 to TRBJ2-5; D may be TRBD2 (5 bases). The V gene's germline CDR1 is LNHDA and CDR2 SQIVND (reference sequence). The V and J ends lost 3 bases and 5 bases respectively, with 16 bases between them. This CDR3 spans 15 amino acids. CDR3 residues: CASSIGGFRGETQYF. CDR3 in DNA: TGTGCCAGTAGTATCGGCGGGTTTCGAGGGGAGACCCAGTACTTC.